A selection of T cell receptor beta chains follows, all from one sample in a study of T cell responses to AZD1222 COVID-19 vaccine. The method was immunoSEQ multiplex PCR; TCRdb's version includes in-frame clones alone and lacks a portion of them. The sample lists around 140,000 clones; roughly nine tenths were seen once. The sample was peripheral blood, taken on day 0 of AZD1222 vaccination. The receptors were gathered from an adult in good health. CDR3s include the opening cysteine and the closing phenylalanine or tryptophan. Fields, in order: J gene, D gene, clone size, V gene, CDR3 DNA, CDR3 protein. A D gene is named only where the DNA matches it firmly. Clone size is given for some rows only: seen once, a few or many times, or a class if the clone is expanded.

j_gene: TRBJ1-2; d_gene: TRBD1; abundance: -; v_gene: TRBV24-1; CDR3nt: TGTGCCACCAGTTCCTCTCGGACAGGGGAAAGAGGCTATGGCTACACCTTC; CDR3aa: CATSSSRTGERGYGYTF
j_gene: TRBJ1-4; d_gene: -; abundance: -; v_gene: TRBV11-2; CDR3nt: TGTGCCAGCAGCTCCGGGACGGGGGATGAAAAACTGTTTTTT; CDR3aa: CASSSGTGDEKLFF
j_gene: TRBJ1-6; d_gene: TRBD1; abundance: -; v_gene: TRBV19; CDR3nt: TGTGCCAGTAGTCTCGACAGGGTGGTCAATTCACCCCTCCACTTT; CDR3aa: CASSLDRVVNSPLHF
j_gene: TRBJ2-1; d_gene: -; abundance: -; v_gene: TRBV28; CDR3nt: TGTGCCAGCAGTCAGTTGAGCTCCTACAATGAGCAGTTCTTC; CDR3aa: CASSQLSSYNEQFF
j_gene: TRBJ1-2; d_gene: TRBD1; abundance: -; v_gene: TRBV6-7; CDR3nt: TGTGCCAGCAGTTACTCGTCTGGACAGGGCTATGGCTACACCTTC; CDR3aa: CASSYSSGQGYGYTF
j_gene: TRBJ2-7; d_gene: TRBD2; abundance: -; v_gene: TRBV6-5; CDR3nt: TGTGCCAGCAGAAGTAGCGGGGGGGCCTACGAGCAGTACTTC; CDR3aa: CASRSSGGAYEQYF
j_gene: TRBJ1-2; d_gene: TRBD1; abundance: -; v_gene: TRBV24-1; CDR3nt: TGTGCCACCTCCCAGGGGGCTAGTGCAGGCTACACCTTC; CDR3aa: CATSQGASAGYTF
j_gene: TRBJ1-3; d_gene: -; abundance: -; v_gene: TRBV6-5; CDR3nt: TGTGCCAGCAGCCGCAACAGGGCTGCTGGAAACACCATATATTTT; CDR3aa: CASSRNRAAGNTIYF
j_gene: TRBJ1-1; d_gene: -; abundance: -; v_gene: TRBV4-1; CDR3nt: TGCGCCAGCAGCCGGGGCATAAGTGGGAACACTGAAGCTTTCTTT; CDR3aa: CASSRGISGNTEAFF
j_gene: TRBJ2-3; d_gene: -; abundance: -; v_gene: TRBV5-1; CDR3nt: TGCGCCAGCAGCTTGTCGGCACAGGTGCGCGATACGCAGTATTTT; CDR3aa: CASSLSAQVRDTQYF
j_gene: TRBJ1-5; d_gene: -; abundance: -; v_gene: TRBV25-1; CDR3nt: TGTGCCAGCAGTGACGGGGCAAGCAATCAGCCCCAGCATTTT; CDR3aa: CASSDGASNQPQHF
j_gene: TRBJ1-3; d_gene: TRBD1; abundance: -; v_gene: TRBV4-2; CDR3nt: TGTGCCAGCAGCCAACCCGACAGGGATGGAAACACCATATATTTT; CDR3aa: CASSQPDRDGNTIYF
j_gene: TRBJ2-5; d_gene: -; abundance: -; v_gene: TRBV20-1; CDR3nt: TGCAGTGTCAGCGGACGAAAGACCCAGTACTTC; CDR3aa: CSVSGRKTQYF
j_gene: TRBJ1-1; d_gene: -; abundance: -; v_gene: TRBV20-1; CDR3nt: TGCAGTGCGCGAGGGGCAGTCGAAGCTTTCTTT; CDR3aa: CSARGAVEAFF
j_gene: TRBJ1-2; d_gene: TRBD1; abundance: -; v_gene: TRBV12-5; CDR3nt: TGTGCTAGTGGTTTAGACAGGGGTGGCTACACCTTC; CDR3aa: CASGLDRGGYTF
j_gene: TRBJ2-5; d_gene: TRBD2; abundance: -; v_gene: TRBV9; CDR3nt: TGTGCCAGCAGGACCCCGGGGCGAGCGGGAGGGCCTGGGGAGACCCAGTACTTC; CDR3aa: CASRTPGRAGGPGETQYF
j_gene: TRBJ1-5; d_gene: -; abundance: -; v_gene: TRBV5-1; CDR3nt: TGCGCCAGCAGCTTGGAAGGCGGGGGCGGTCAGCCCCAGCATTTT; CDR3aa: CASSLEGGGGQPQHF
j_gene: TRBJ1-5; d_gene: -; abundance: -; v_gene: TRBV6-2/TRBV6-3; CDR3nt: TGTGCCAGCAGTTACGGTAGAAGCGGGGGGCCCCAGCATTTT; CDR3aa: CASSYGRSGGPQHF
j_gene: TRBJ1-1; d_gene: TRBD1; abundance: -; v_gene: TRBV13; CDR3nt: TGTGCCAGCAGCTTAACCGGGACAGGGGCCTTGAACACTGAAGCTTTCTTT; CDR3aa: CASSLTGTGALNTEAFF
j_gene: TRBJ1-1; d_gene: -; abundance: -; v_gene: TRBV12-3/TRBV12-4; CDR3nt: TGTGCCAGCAGTTTCTTGGGGTCGGCTTTCTTT; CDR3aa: CASSFLGSAFF
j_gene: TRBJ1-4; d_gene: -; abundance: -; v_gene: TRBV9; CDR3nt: TGTGCCAGCAGCACCGGAGTAGGGACTGGGGTTATGAGGAAACTGTTTTTT; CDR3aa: CASSTGVGTGVMRKLFF
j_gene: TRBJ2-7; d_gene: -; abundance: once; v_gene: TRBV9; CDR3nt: TGTGCCAGCAGCCCCGGTTTGGGTACCTACGAGCAGTACTTC; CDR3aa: CASSPGLGTYEQYF